The 2 T cell receptor beta chains below come from one sample, sequenced in a study of T-cell memory formation after mild COVID-19. TCRdb re-called the 5' RACE reads through MiXCR, storing one row per CDR3 protein. This repertoire shows approximately 390,000 distinct CDR3 sequences, about 16% found once; its top ten account for 20% to 25%. Input material: PBMCs or a T cell subset sorted from them (not recorded which). These receptors were taken from a man younger than 35 who had mild COVID-19 (a few samples of this study predate the infection). Cell type and time point are not known.

Only a few counts were recorded for this clonotype. The V and J genes are TRBV27 and TRBJ1-1; TRBD1 matches 10 bases. Trimming removed 3 bases from V and 10 bases from J; junction bases left unmatched: 8. Per the germline V gene, CDR1 is MNHEY and CDR2 is SMNVEV (reference sequence). The CDR3 totals 14 residues. CDR3 coding DNA: TGTGCCAGCAGTTTCCAGGACAGGGGGTTTCGAGCTTTCTTT. Encoded protein: CASSFQDRGFRAFF.

CDR3 DNA: TGTGCCAGCAGCTTATCCCCCCCGGTTGCAGGTCCCGGTGAGCAGTTCTTC. Encoded protein: CASSLSPPVAGPGEQFF. The rearrangement uses TRBV7-3 and TRBJ2-1; no firm D call. Germline V gene lookup returns CDR1 SGHTA and CDR2 FQGTGA. V gave up 2 bases and J gave up 9 bases, with 23 bases separating them. The CDR3 sequence is 17 residues long.